Listed below are T cell receptor beta chains from one sample, sequenced in a study of cytomegalovirus exposure and HLA in healthy donors. Profiling relied on immunoSEQ multiplex PCR, and the TCRdb table lists in-frame clones only, not all of them. Among 95,000 to 150,000 clones listed, 80% to 90% were seen once. The sequencing input was PBMCs. The receptors were sampled from a woman between 18 and 29 years old in good health and CMV-seronegative. The CDR3 runs from the conserved cysteine through the conserved F or W. D genes are given only for firm matches. The listing skips clone size in some rows; elsewhere it reads once, few, many or a size class.

j_gene,v_gene,d_gene,abundance,CDR3aa,CDR3nt
TRBJ2-3,TRBV10-3,-,-,CAISESVVTDTQYF,TGTGCCATCAGTGAGTCGGTAGTCACAGATACGCAGTATTTT
TRBJ2-5,TRBV5-4,-,-,CASSFRTTETQYF,TGTGCCAGCAGCTTTAGGACAACAGAGACCCAGTACTTC
TRBJ1-4,TRBV28,-,medium-sized,CASRAISRISNEKLFF,TGTGCCAGCAGGGCAATTTCCAGGATTTCTAATGAAAAACTGTTTTTT
TRBJ2-7,TRBV13,TRBD1,medium-sized,CASSQEGASSYEQYF,TGTGCCAGCAGCCAAGAGGGGGCGAGCTCCTACGAGCAGTACTTC
TRBJ2-2,TRBV7-8,TRBD1,-,CASSLGQGTGELFF,TGTGCCAGCAGCTTGGGACAGGGAACCGGGGAGCTGTTTTTT
TRBJ2-3,TRBV5-1,-,-,CASSPRSHTDTQYF,TGCGCCAGCAGCCCCCGGTCCCATACAGATACGCAGTATTTT
TRBJ2-1,TRBV12-5,TRBD2,-,CASGFPQVAGFSYEQFF,TGTGCTAGTGGTTTCCCGCAAGTAGCGGGTTTTAGCTATGAGCAGTTCTTC
TRBJ2-5,TRBV11-3,TRBD2,-,CASSWSSGKETQYF,TGTGCCAGCAGCTGGAGTAGCGGGAAAGAGACCCAGTACTTC
TRBJ1-5,TRBV28,TRBD1,-,CASRTGASNQPQHF,TGTGCCAGCAGGACAGGGGCCAGCAATCAGCCCCAGCATTTT
TRBJ1-3,TRBV7-9,-,few,CASSRVNFDTIYF,TGTGCCAGCAGCCGCGTTAATTTTGACACCATATATTTT
TRBJ2-3,TRBV5-1,TRBD2,-,CASSLGLAEFTDTQYF,TGCGCCAGCAGCTTGGGACTAGCGGAATTCACAGATACGCAGTATTTT
TRBJ2-1,TRBV4-1,TRBD1,-,CASRSTGSYNEQFF,TGCGCCAGCAGGTCGACAGGGTCCTACAATGAGCAGTTCTTC
TRBJ1-1,TRBV9,-,-,CASSGRTANTEAFF,TGTGCCAGCAGCGGACGGACAGCGAACACTGAAGCTTTCTTT
TRBJ2-2,TRBV18,-,few,CASSPGGNTGELFF,TGTGCCAGCTCACCTGGAGGGAACACCGGGGAGCTGTTTTTT
TRBJ2-5,TRBV9,TRBD1,-,CASSEGTGAWETQYF,TGTGCCAGCAGCGAAGGGACAGGGGCGTGGGAGACCCAGTACTTC
TRBJ2-1,TRBV18,TRBD2,-,CASSPGLAGSYNEQFF,TGTGCCAGCTCGCCCGGACTAGCGGGAAGTTACAATGAGCAGTTCTTC
TRBJ2-1,TRBV10-2,TRBD2,-,CASSDLAGDWGQFF,TGCGCCAGCAGTGATCTAGCGGGAGACTGGGGGCAGTTCTTC
TRBJ2-2,TRBV6-1,-,-,CASRQGNTGELFF,TGTGCCAGCAGACAGGGGAACACCGGGGAGCTGTTTTTT
TRBJ1-2,TRBV6-1,-,-,CASSHSPNGYTF,TGTGCCAGCAGCCACTCGCCCAATGGCTACACCTTC
TRBJ2-5,TRBV5-4,TRBD1,-,CASGTGRGETQYF,TGTGCCTCGGGGACAGGGCGAGGGGAGACCCAGTACTTC
TRBJ2-7,TRBV11-2,TRBD2,-,CASSDPGLAGVYEQYF,TGTGCCAGCAGCGATCCGGGACTAGCGGGAGTTTACGAGCAGTACTTC
TRBJ1-2,TRBV6-1,-,few,CASSDTHGANYGYTF,TGTGCCAGCAGTGACACCCACGGAGCTAACTATGGCTACACCTTC
TRBJ1-2,TRBV7-8,-,-,CASSTRTDYYGYTF,TGTGCCAGCAGCACGAGGACAGATTATTATGGCTACACCTTC
TRBJ2-1,TRBV4-3,TRBD2,-,CASSQDQGLAGYNEQFF,TGCGCCAGCAGCCAAGATCAGGGACTAGCGGGGTACAATGAGCAGTTCTTC
TRBJ2-7,TRBV27,TRBD2,-,CASRGTSKTGQYF,TGTGCCAGCAGGGGGACTAGTAAAACGGGGCAGTACTTC
TRBJ1-1,TRBV5-4,TRBD1,-,CASSPLDRDTEAFF,TGTGCCAGCAGCCCGCTAGACAGGGACACTGAAGCTTTCTTT
TRBJ2-7,TRBV7-2,TRBD1,-,CASSLDRDRGHYEQYF,TGTGCCAGCAGCTTAGACCGGGACAGGGGGCACTACGAGCAGTACTTC
TRBJ2-7,TRBV5-4,TRBD2,-,CASSPFTSGSRDEQYF,TGTGCCAGCAGCCCGTTTACTAGCGGGAGTAGGGACGAGCAGTACTTC
TRBJ2-7,TRBV6-1,TRBD2,-,CASSEGLAGASYEQYF,TGTGCCAGCAGTGAAGGACTAGCGGGGGCCTCCTACGAGCAGTACTTC
TRBJ1-4,TRBV4-1,-,-,CASSQVGVLVMTGEKLFF,TGCGCCAGCAGCCAAGTAGGTGTATTGGTCATGACGGGTGAAAAACTGTTTTTT
TRBJ1-4,TRBV28,-,-,CASSENGGGPESGEKLFF,TGTGCCAGCAGTGAGAATGGGGGTGGGCCAGAGAGCGGGGAAAAACTGTTTTTT
TRBJ2-3,TRBV2,-,-,CASRRGGQADTQYF,TGTGCCAGCAGGCGCGGAGGGCAGGCAGATACGCAGTATTTT
TRBJ2-2,TRBV5-4,TRBD2,-,CASSRGLAVNTGELFF,TGTGCCAGCAGCCGGGGACTAGCGGTGAACACCGGGGAGCTGTTTTTT
TRBJ2-1,TRBV19,TRBD2,-,CASSTSGSSYNEQFF,TGTGCCAGTAGTACTAGCGGGAGCTCCTACAATGAGCAGTTCTTC
TRBJ2-1,TRBV6-5,TRBD1,-,CASSFPGQGTQFF,TGTGCCAGCAGTTTCCCGGGACAGGGTACACAGTTCTTC
TRBJ2-7,TRBV7-8,TRBD1,-,CASSLGTGSAYEQYF,TGTGCCAGCAGCTTGGGGACAGGGTCGGCCTACGAGCAGTACTTC
TRBJ1-2,TRBV9,-,-,CASSDRSNYGYTF,TGTGCCAGCAGCGATCGTTCTAACTATGGCTACACCTTC
TRBJ2-2,TRBV7-2,TRBD1,-,CASSLLDRRATGELFF,TGTGCCAGCAGCTTACTGGACAGGAGAGCCACCGGGGAGCTGTTTTTT
TRBJ1-1,TRBV6-5,-,-,CASSLSDRNTEAFF,TGTGCCAGCAGTTTATCGGACAGGAACACTGAAGCTTTCTTT
TRBJ1-1,TRBV2,TRBD1,-,CASSEEAGGNTEAFF,TGTGCCAGCAGTGAAGAGGCAGGGGGCAACACTGAAGCTTTCTTT
TRBJ1-5,TRBV9,-,-,CASSVGDSNQPQHF,TGTGCCAGCAGCGTAGGAGATAGCAATCAGCCCCAGCATTTT
TRBJ1-2,TRBV16,-,-,CASSHLTDSLYGYTF,TGTGCCAGCAGCCACCTAACCGACAGCCTCTATGGCTACACCTTC
TRBJ1-4,TRBV7-6,TRBD1,-,CASSPSRDRWKANEKLFF,TGTGCCAGCAGCCCGTCCCGGGACAGGTGGAAGGCTAATGAAAAACTGTTTTTT
TRBJ2-5,TRBV6-6,-,-,CASSYLGGEETQYF,TGTGCCAGCAGTTATTTAGGCGGGGAGGAGACCCAGTACTTC
TRBJ2-7,TRBV5-1,-,-,CASSVSLQASSYEQYF,TGCGCCAGCAGCGTCAGCTTGCAGGCTTCCTCCTACGAGCAGTACTTC
TRBJ1-3,TRBV6-5,-,-,CASRRSGVGNTIYF,TGTGCCAGCCGACGGTCAGGGGTAGGAAACACCATATATTTT
TRBJ1-2,TRBV27,TRBD1,-,CASSLGTGGLYGYTF,TGTGCCAGCAGTTTGGGGACAGGGGGCCTTTATGGCTACACCTTC
TRBJ1-1,TRBV2,-,-,CASSKEHRDPTEAFF,TGTGCCAGCAGTAAAGAACACAGGGATCCCACTGAAGCTTTCTTT
TRBJ2-2,TRBV28,TRBD1,-,CASRQIRDRASFPTGELFF,TGTGCCAGCAGACAAATCCGGGACAGGGCGTCGTTTCCGACCGGGGAGCTGTTTTTT
TRBJ2-7,TRBV6-5,TRBD2,-,CASSYGLAGGRYEQYF,TGTGCCAGCAGTTACGGGCTAGCGGGAGGCCGCTACGAGCAGTACTTC
TRBJ2-5,TRBV2,TRBD1,-,CASSGGTGETQYF,TGTGCCAGCAGCGGGGGGACAGGGGAGACCCAGTACTTC
TRBJ2-7,TRBV27,TRBD2,-,CASSAAGTNYEQYF,TGTGCCAGCAGTGCCGCCGGGACTAACTACGAGCAGTACTTC
TRBJ2-7,TRBV11-2,-,-,CASSTGTLYEQYF,TGTGCCAGCAGCACCGGGACTCTCTACGAGCAGTACTTC
TRBJ2-7,TRBV27,-,-,CASSFGSTGEQYF,TGTGCCAGCAGTTTTGGTTCCACAGGCGAGCAGTACTTC
TRBJ2-1,TRBV7-3,-,-,CASSLKVRDEQFF,TGTGCCAGCAGCTTAAAGGTGCGGGATGAGCAGTTCTTC
TRBJ2-2,TRBV2,-,-,CASGTLNTGELFF,TGTGCCAGCGGGACTCTAAACACCGGGGAGCTGTTTTTT
TRBJ1-1,TRBV10-3,-,-,CAISEGQLNTEAFF,TGTGCCATCAGTGAAGGACAGCTGAACACTGAAGCTTTCTTT
TRBJ2-2,TRBV11-3,-,-,CASSFAGELFF,TGTGCCAGCAGCTTCGCCGGGGAGCTGTTTTTT
TRBJ2-1,TRBV28,TRBD2,-,CASSRLAGRLVEQFF,TGTGCCAGCAGCCGACTAGCGGGGCGACTGGTGGAGCAGTTCTTC
TRBJ1-1,TRBV10-1,TRBD1,-,CASSEGCWDRIFNTEAFF,TGCGCCAGCAGTGAGGGGTGTTGGGACAGGATCTTTAACACTGAAGCTTTCTTT